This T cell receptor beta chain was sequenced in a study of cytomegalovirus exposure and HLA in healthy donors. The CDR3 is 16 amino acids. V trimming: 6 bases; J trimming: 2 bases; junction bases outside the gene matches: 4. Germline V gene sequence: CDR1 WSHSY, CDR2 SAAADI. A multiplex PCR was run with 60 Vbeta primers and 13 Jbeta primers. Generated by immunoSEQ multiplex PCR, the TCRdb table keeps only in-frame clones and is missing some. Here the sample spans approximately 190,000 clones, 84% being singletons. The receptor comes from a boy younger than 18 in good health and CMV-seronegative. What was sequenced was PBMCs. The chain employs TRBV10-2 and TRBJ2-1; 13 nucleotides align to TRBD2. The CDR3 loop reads CASRELAGGPYNEQFF. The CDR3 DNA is TGCGCCAGCAGAGAACTAGCGGGGGGGCCCTACAATGAGCAGTTCTTC.